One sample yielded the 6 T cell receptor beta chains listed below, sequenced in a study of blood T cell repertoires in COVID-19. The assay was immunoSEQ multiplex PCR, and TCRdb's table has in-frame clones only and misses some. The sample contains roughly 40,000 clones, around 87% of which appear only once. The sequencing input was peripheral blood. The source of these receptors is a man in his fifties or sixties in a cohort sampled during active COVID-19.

CDR3 protein: CASSVPIDLSGGTDTQYF. For the CDR3, the DNA is TGTGCCAGCAGCGTCCCTATAGACCTGAGCGGGGGCACAGATACGCAGTATTTT. The J gene is TRBJ2-3, the V gene TRBV9, with TRBD2 matching over 7 bases. Unmatched junction bases numbered 13, after V lost 2 bases and J lost 1 base. CDR1 and CDR2 from the germline V gene are SGDLS and YYNGEE. This CDR3 has 18 amino acids. Based on the CDR3 plus reference TRBV9 and TRBJ2-3, the full variable domain is DSGVTQTPKHLITATGQRVTLRCSPRSGDLSVYWYQQSLDQGLQFLIQYYNGEERAKGNILERFSAQQFPDLHSELNLSSLELGDSALYFCASSVPIDLSGGTDTQYFGPGTRLTVL.

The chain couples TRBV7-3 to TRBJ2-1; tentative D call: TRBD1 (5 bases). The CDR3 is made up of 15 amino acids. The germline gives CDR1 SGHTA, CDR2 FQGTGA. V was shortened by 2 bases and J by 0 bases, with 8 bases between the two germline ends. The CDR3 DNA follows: TGTGCCAGCAGCTTAGGGGCAAGCTCCTACAATGAGCAGTTCTTC. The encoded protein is CASSLGASSYNEQFF.

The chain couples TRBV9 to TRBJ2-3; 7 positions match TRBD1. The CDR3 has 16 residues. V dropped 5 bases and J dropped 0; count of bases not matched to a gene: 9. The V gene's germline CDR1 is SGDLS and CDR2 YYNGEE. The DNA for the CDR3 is TGTGCCAGCAGTGCCACCGGGACAGCCAGCACAGATACGCAGTATTTT. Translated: CASSATGTASTDTQYF.

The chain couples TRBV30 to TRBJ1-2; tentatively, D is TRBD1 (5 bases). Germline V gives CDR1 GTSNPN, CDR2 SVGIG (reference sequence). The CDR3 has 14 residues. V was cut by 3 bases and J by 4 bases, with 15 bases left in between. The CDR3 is CAWSRRGESYGYTF. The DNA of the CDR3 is TGTGCCTGGAGCCGACGGGGGGAGAGCTATGGCTACACCTTC.

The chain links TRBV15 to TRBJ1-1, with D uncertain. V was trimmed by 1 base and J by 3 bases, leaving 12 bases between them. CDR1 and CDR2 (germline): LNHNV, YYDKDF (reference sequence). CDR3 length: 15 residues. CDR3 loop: CATSRGREVDTEAFF. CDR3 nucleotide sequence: TGTGCCACCAGCAGAGGACGGGAGGTGGACACTGAAGCTTTCTTT.

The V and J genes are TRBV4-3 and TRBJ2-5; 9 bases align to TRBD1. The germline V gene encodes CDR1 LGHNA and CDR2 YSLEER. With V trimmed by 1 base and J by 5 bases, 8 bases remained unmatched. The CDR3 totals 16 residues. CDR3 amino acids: CASSQGFGQGTETQYF. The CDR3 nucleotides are TGCGCCAGCAGCCAAGGGTTCGGACAGGGGACGGAGACCCAGTACTTC.